This T cell receptor beta chain appears in the sequencing data of a study of CD8 T cells in ankylosing spondylitis. TCRdb reprocessed the 5' RACE reads via MiXCR and lists one record per CDR3 protein. The sample lists 150,000 or so distinct CDR3 sequences, under 14% seen once, with almost 30% in the top ten. Study-level points and caveats: Disease-linked clones reportedly concentrated significantly in matched ankylosing spondylitis synovial fluid. A CD8+ phenotype characterized the disease-linked clones, which were relatively rare in peripheral blood. Previous work reported some of these motif variants in the synovial fluid and blood of reactive arthritis. A TCR beta motif of several highly homologous variants seemed to mark ankylosing spondylitis blood.

This clonotype was picked up many times. What it binds is unknown. Germline loops: CDR1 SGHTA, CDR2 FQGNSA. The V gene end was trimmed by 4 bases and the J gene end by 4 bases; junction bases not matched to a gene: 4. The CDR3 spans 14 residues. Sequenced: blood, either unsorted or a sorted T cell fraction (not recorded which). The rearrangement links TRBV7-2 to TRBJ2-3; 8 positions match TRBD2. This TCR derives from a male donor with ankylosing spondylitis or in good health (not recorded which). CDR3 loop: CASSYGLASDTQYF. As DNA, the CDR3 is TGTGCCAGCAGCTACGGACTAGCATCAGATACGCAGTATTTT.